One sample yielded the 31 T cell receptor beta chains listed below, sequenced in a study of tumor and adjacent non-tumor tissue in lung cancer. This sample's RNA came from whole unsorted tissue. The library came from three nested PCR rounds adapted from ARM-PCR protocols. TCRdb analysed the multiplex PCR reads with MiXCR anew, one entry per CDR3 protein. The sample records approximately 90,000 distinct CDR3 sequences, more than 60% being singletons. The specimen was lung tumor tissue. The receptors shown here come from a man between 65 and 85 years old with non-small cell lung cancer.

The chain couples TRBV5-1 to TRBJ2-2; 8 bases are a match to TRBD2. J gave up 2 bases and V 1 base, and 4 bases lay outside the gene matches. The CDR3 is 16 residues long. Germline CDR1 is SGHRS and CDR2 is YFSETQ. CDR3 residues: CASSLLTSGNTGELFF. CDR3 in DNA: TGCGCCAGCAGCTTGTTAACTAGCGGAAACACCGGGGAGCTGTTTTTT.

The CDR3, as DNA: TGTGCCAGCTGTTCGCCGGGACAGGGGGTTCAGTACTTC. Translation gives CASCSPGQGVQYF. The chain employs TRBV7-8 and TRBJ2-4, with 11 bases identical to TRBD1. Germline trimming cut 8 bases from V and 11 bases from J; bases unmatched to any gene: 8. Germline-derived CDR1 and CDR2 are SGHVS and FQNEAQ. The CDR3 extends over 13 amino acids.

About this clonotype: Possible read error: a much larger clone is one base away. This chain uses TRBV28 with TRBJ2-3, with D maybe TRBD2 (7 bases). Germline CDR1 is MDHEN and CDR2 is SYDVKM. V was cut by 7 bases and J by 5 bases, with 19 bases left in between. This CDR3 region has 15 residues. The CDR3 loop is CASNPPGGRGDTQYF. The CDR3 region has the DNA TGTGCCAGCAACCCGCCCGGGGGGCGCGGAGATACGCAGTATTTT.

The chain couples TRBV11-2 to TRBJ2-1, with D hard to call. Deletions cut 7 bases from V and 5 bases from J, with 12 bases between. From germline, CDR1 is SGHAT and CDR2 FQNNGV. There are 13 residues in the CDR3. The CDR3 spells CASKTGRHNEQFF. The CDR3 bases are TGTGCCAGCAAGACTGGTCGGCACAATGAGCAGTTCTTC.

V is TRBV11-1 and J is TRBJ2-7, with TRBD2 matching 8 bases. J was trimmed by 6 bases and V by 10 bases; bases with no gene match: 17. The CDR3 extends over 15 amino acids. CDR1 SGHAT and CDR2 FQDESV come from the germline V gene (reference sequence). The CDR3 DNA is TGTGCCATCAGTACTCACAACGGGGGGGCCTCCGAGCAGTACTTC. Residues: CAISTHNGGASEQYF.

As to this clonotype: Compared with germline, one end of the junction differs, possibly owing to a read error. This chain uses TRBV14 with TRBJ2-7; maybe TRBD1 (6 bases). The CDR3 is made up of 13 amino acids. From germline, CDR1 is SGHDN and CDR2 FVKESK. The CDR3 DNA sequence: TGTACCAGCAGCCAAGTACAGGGCCACGAGCAGTACTTC. Protein sequence: CTSSQVQGHEQYF.

Regarding this clonotype: A read error is possible here, since a much larger clone lies one base away. CDR3 in amino acids: CASSDKSGGTQGRPGELFF. The DNA of the CDR3 is TGCGCCAGCAGCGACAAAAGTGGGGGCACACAGGGGAGACCCGGGGAGCTGTTTTTT. V gene TRBV4-1 combines with J gene TRBJ2-2; TRBD1 matches 7 bases. Germline lookup yields CDR1 MGHRA and CDR2 YSYEKL. The V segment lost 5 bases and the J segment 6 bases; nucleotides outside the gene matches: 21. The CDR3 covers 19 residues.

This clonotype was counted a few times. The chain joins TRBV28 to TRBJ2-7; no clear D gene. The CDR3 consists of 11 residues. The germline CDR1 and CDR2 sequences are MDHEN and SYDVKM. Trimming stripped 11 bases from V and 7 bases from J, with 15 bases between. The CDR3 region has the DNA TGTGCCGGCACCCTCTCCCGGGAGCAGTACTTC. It yields the protein CAGTLSREQYF.

This clonotype was recorded only once. This could be a read error, since a much larger clone is one nucleotide away. This chain joins TRBV7-9 and TRBJ1-1, with D unclear. CDR1 is SEHNR and CDR2 is FQNEAQ in the germline V gene (reference sequence). This CDR3 contains 13 residues. Trimming took off 5 bases at V and 1 base at J, with 8 bases between the two ends. This CDR3 reads CASSPYRNTEAFF. CDR3 in DNA: TGTGCCAGCAGCCCCTACAGGAACACTGAAGCTTTCTTT. The variable domain in full, with the rest retrieved from reference TRBV7-9 and TRBJ1-1, is DTGVSQNPRHKITKRGQNVTFRCDPISEHNRLYWYRQTLGQGPEFLTYFQNEAQLEKSRLLSDRFSAERPKGSFSTLEIQRTEQGDSAMYLCASSPYRNTEAFFGQGTRLTVV.

This clonotype was found many times. The chain joins TRBV6-5 to TRBJ1-2; no definite D call. CDR1 and CDR2 (germline): MNHEY, SVGAGI. This CDR3 comprises 13 residues. V was trimmed by 4 bases and J by 4 bases, leaving 10 bases between them. DNA for the CDR3: TGTGCCAGCAGTTCCCGCGAGCCCTATGGCTACACCTTC. It codes for CASSSREPYGYTF.

In regard to this clonotype: The junction and the germline gene differ at one end; a read error may be behind it. The chain carries TRBV29-1 and TRBJ1-1, with D maybe TRBD1 (5 bases). The CDR3 length is 13 residues. Germline-derived CDR1 and CDR2 are SQVTM and ANQGSEA. The CDR3 sequence: CNVGQSRVSEASF. The CDR3 bases are TGCAACGTTGGTCAAAGCAGGGTTTCTGAAGCTTCCTTT.

Notes on this clonotype: A much larger clonotype is one base distant, so this may be a read error. The V gene is TRBV5-6, the J gene TRBJ1-2, with 9 bases aligning to TRBD1. This CDR3 comprises 14 residues. Losses at the gene ends were 4 bases for V and 8 bases for J; bases not matched to a gene: 9. Germline lookup yields CDR1 SGHDT and CDR2 YYEEEE. CDR3 in amino acids: CASSQDRGRRGYTF. CDR3 in DNA: TGTGCCAGCAGCCAGGACAGGGGACGGAGGGGCTACACCTTC.

Details on this clonotype: Mismatch with germline at one junction end may stem from a read error. J is TRBJ2-3 and V is TRBV11-2; D is possibly TRBD2 (7 bases). This CDR3 contains 16 residues. From germline, CDR1 is SGHAT and CDR2 FQNNGV. The CDR3 DNA is TGTGCCAGGAGCTTAGACAGGACGACTAGCTCAGATACGCGGTATTTT. This translates into CARSLDRTTSSDTRYF.

As to this clonotype: Sequence at one end of the junction differs from germline and may be a read error. The chain joins TRBV6-1 to TRBJ2-2, with a possible D match to TRBD2 (5 bases). Germline V CDR1 and CDR2: MNHNS, SASEGT. This CDR3 has 13 residues. The CDR3 here is CPSSLERAWELFF. The CDR3 region has the DNA TGTCCCAGCAGCCTAGAGAGGGCCTGGGAGCTGTTTTTT.

Concerning this clonotype: Germline is not matched at one junction end, which may reflect a read error. The chain combines TRBV4-1 with TRBJ2-5, with a possible D match to TRBD1 (6 bases). The CDR3 totals 15 residues. CDR1 and CDR2 from the germline V gene are MGHRA and YSYEKL. The chain's CDR3 is CASGQVLSRGETQYF. For the CDR3, the DNA is TGCGCCAGCGGCCAAGTACTCAGCAGGGGTGAGACCCAGTACTTC.

This clonotype was observed a few times. The rearrangement joins TRBV10-2 to TRBJ2-2, with D possibly matching TRBD1 (6 bases). The CDR3 is 15 residues long. Germline-derived CDR1 and CDR2 are WSHSY and SAAADI. Trimming removed 4 bases from V and 8 bases from J, with 17 bases in between. The CDR3 is CASSGWGRPTGELFF. The DNA for the CDR3 is TGCGCCAGCAGTGGTTGGGGGCGCCCCACTGGGGAGCTGTTTTTT.

In this sample, this clonotype turned up a few times. This chain uses TRBV28 with TRBJ2-7, with D possibly TRBD1 on 6 matching bases. Germline lookup yields CDR1 MDHEN and CDR2 SYDVKM. Trimming cost V 2 bases and J 2 bases, with 10 bases left between them. The CDR3 sequence is 14 residues long. The CDR3 bases are TGTGCCAGCAGTTTAGGTAACAGGGCCTACGAGCAGTACTTC. Translation gives CASSLGNRAYEQYF.

The genes are TRBV29-1 and TRBJ2-1; D is tentatively TRBD1 or TRBD2 (7 bases each). The ends were cut back, 6 bases at V and 7 bases at J, with 28 bases in the middle. The CDR3 is made up of 17 amino acids. Germline values: CDR1 SQVTM, CDR2 ANQGSEA. The DNA for the CDR3 is TGCAGCGTGGTTGGGGAGGGGGCTCAGACACGCGGGAATGAGCAGTTCTTC. This sequence encodes CSVVGEGAQTRGNEQFF.

Turning to this clonotype: An end of the junction differs from the germline gene, which may be a read error. The rearrangement joins TRBV4-1 to TRBJ2-7; 7 bases map to TRBD1. This CDR3 region has 15 residues. The germline V gene encodes CDR1 MGHRA and CDR2 YSYEKL. The CDR3 DNA reads as TGCGCCGGCAGACTCCGGGACAGTTCATACTACGAGCAGTACTTC. It yields the protein CAGRLRDSSYYEQYF.

The sample holds a few counts of this clonotype. This clone may be a read error of a much larger clone one base away. This rearrangement joins TRBV10-3 to TRBJ2-1; 7 bases fit TRBD2. The CDR3 loop spans 15 amino acids. Germline CDR1 is ENHRY and CDR2 is SYGVKD. The CDR3 region is CTITAGTTTRNEQFF. DNA of the CDR3: TGTACCATCACCGCTGGGACTACCACTAGAAATGAGCAGTTCTTC.

With respect to this clonotype: One end of the junction varies from germline; a read error may be responsible. In DNA form, the CDR3 reads TGTGCCAGCAGTTACCCCCCCACAGGGATCATGGACACTGAAGCTTTATTT. This codes for CASSYPPTGIMDTEALF. The chain employs TRBV6-5 and TRBJ1-1; tentatively, D is TRBD1 (6 bases). The CDR3 is made up of 17 amino acids. CDR1 is MNHEY and CDR2 is SVGAGI in the germline V gene.

The gene calls are TRBV15 and TRBJ1-1; the D gene is possibly TRBD1 (6 bases). Deletions cut 6 bases from V and 1 base from J, with 18 bases between. CDR1 is LNHNV, CDR2 YYDKDF, per germline (reference sequence). This CDR3 spans 16 amino acids. CDR3 loop: CATRRGGNGPNTEAFF. CDR3 nucleotide sequence: TGTGCCACCAGAAGGGGGGGAAATGGACCGAACACTGAAGCTTTCTTT.

This clonotype showed up many times. The rearrangement joins TRBV30 to TRBJ1-3; the D gene is possibly TRBD1 (5 bases). The CDR3 is made up of 15 amino acids. V was cut by 0 bases and J by 2 bases, with 11 bases left in between. Germline V lookup: CDR1 GTSNPN, CDR2 SVGIG (reference sequence). The CDR3 DNA reads TGTGCCTGGAGTGTGGGTGGGACGACTGGAAACACCATATATTTT. As protein: CAWSVGGTTGNTIYF.

For this clonotype: Compared with germline, one end of the junction differs, possibly owing to a read error. V usage is TRBV5-5 and J usage is TRBJ2-5; D not certain. Germline CDR1 reads SGHKS; CDR2 reads YYEKEE (reference sequence). This CDR3 comprises 12 residues. The CDR3 DNA is TGTGCCAGTCTTAATTCCGAAGAGACGCAGTACTTC. Translated: CASLNSEETQYF. The complete variable domain, with remaining parts taken from reference TRBV5-5 and TRBJ2-5, reads DAGVTQSPTHLIKTRGQQVTLRCSPISGHKSVSWYQQVLGQGPQFIFQYYEKEERGRGNFPDRFSARQFPNYSSELNVNALLLGDSALYLCASLNSEETQYFGPGTRLLVL.

A word on this clonotype: A much larger clone sits a single nucleotide away, making a read error possible. J is TRBJ2-5 and V is TRBV5-1, with D possibly matching TRBD2 (6 bases). CDR3 size: 13 residues. Per germline, CDR1 SGHRS and CDR2 YFSETQ. The germline V and J ends were trimmed by 9 bases and 0 bases, with 12 bases remaining between them. The CDR3 region has the DNA TGCGCCAACAGGAGGGGATACCAAGAGACCCAGTACTTC. Translated, it gives CANRRGYQETQYF.

This clonotype came up once. Possible read error: a much larger clone is one base away. CDR3 DNA sequence: TGTGCCAGCAGTTTATACGAGGGCGGCTATGGCTACTCCTTC. Protein: CASSLYEGGYGYSF. This chain connects TRBV12-3 or TRBV12-4 to TRBJ1-2; D is unclear. This CDR3 contains 14 residues.

This clonotype occurred once. This chain joins TRBV12-3 or TRBV12-4 and TRBJ2-5, with D hard to call. V lost 7 bases to trimming and J lost 5 bases, with 8 bases between them. This CDR3 comprises 11 residues. The CDR3: CASTGVETQYF. The DNA for the CDR3 is TGTGCCAGCACAGGAGTGGAGACCCAGTACTTC.

On this clonotype itself: The junction departs from the called germline gene at one end, perhaps through a read error. The rearrangement joins TRBV29-1 to TRBJ2-1; a possible D gene is TRBD1 (5 bases). The CDR3 sequence is 14 residues long. Germline V gene lookup returns CDR1 SQVTM and CDR2 ANQGSEA. The CDR3 DNA sequence: TGCAGCGTCCTTACCGACAGTTCCTACTATGAGCAGTTCTTC. The encoded protein is CSVLTDSSYYEQFF.

Note on this clonotype: Germline is not matched at one junction end, which may reflect a read error. The chain employs TRBV11-2 and TRBJ2-3, with TRBD1 matching over 8 bases. The CDR3 has 19 residues. Germline CDR1 and CDR2: SGHAT and FQNNGV. The chain's CDR3 is CASNSHRDGRGLYTHTQYF. The CDR3 nucleotides read TGTGCCAGCAACTCCCATCGAGATGGCAGGGGGCTGTACACACATACGCAGTATTTT.

The rearrangement links TRBV7-9 to TRBJ1-1, with 10 nucleotides matching TRBD1. The germline gives CDR1 SEHNR, CDR2 FQNEAQ (reference sequence). Trimming removed 5 bases from V and 4 bases from J; junction bases left unmatched: 10. The CDR3 consists of 16 residues. CDR3 protein: CASSPSGTGASTEAFF. CDR3 nucleotides: TGTGCCAGCAGCCCGTCCGGGACAGGGGCCTCCACTGAAGCTTTCTTT.

This chain joins TRBV2 and TRBJ1-4; D ambiguous. CDR1 and CDR2 from the germline V gene are SNHLY and FYNNEI. V was cut by 7 bases and J by 3 bases, with 12 bases left in between. This CDR3 contains 14 residues. The CDR3 coding sequence is TGTGCCAGCAATGCGGAGCGGTCTAATGAAAAACTGTTTTTT. Its translation: CASNAERSNEKLFF. The variable domain in full, completed from reference TRBV2 and TRBJ1-4, reads EPEVTQTPSHQVTQMGQEVILRCVPISNHLYFYWYRQILGQKVEFLVSFYNNEISEKSEIFDDQFSVERPDGSNFTLKIRSTKLEDSAMYFCASNAERSNEKLFFGSGTQLSVL.